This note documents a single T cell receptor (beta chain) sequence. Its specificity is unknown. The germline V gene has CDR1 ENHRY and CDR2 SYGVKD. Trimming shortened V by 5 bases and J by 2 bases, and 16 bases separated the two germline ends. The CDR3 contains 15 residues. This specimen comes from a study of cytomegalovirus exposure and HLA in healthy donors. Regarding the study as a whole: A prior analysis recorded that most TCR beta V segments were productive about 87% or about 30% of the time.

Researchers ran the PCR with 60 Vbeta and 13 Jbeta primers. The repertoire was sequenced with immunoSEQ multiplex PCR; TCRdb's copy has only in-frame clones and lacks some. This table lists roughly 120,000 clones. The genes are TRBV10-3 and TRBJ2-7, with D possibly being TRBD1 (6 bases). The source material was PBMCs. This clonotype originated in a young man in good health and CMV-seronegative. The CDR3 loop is CAISFTGTTTYEQYF. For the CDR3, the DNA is TGTGCCATCAGTTTTACCGGGACAACGACCTACGAGCAGTACTTC.